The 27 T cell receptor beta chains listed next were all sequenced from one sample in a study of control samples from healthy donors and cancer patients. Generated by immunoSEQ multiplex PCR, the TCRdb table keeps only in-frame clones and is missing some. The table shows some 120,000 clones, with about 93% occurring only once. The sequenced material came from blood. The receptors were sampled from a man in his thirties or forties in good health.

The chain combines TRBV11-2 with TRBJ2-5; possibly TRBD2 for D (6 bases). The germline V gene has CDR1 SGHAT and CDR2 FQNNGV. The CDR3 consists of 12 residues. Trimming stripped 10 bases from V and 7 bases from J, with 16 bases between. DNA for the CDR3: TGTGCCACTTCGCTTCAGGGAGGGACCCAGTACTTC. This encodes CATSLQGGTQYF.

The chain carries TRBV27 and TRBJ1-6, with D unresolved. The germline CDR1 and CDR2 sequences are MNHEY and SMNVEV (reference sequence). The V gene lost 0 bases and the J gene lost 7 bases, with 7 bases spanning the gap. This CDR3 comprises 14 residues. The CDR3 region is CASSLSSSNSPLHF. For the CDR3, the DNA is TGTGCCAGCAGTTTATCGAGCAGCAATTCACCCCTCCACTTT.

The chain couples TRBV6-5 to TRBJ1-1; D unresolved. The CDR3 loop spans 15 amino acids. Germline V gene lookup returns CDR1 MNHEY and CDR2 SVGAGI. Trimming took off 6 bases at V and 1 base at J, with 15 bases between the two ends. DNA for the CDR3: TGTGCCAGCAGCCCGAAATCCCACCCGAACACTGAAGCTTTCTTT. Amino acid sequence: CASSPKSHPNTEAFF.

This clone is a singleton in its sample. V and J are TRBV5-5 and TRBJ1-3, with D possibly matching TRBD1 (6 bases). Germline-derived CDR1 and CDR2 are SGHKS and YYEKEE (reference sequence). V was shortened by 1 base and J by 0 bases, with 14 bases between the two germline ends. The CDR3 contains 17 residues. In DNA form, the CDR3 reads TGTGCCAGCAGCTTGTCAGTCAGAGGGGGCTCTGGAAACACCATATATTTT. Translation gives CASSLSVRGGSGNTIYF.

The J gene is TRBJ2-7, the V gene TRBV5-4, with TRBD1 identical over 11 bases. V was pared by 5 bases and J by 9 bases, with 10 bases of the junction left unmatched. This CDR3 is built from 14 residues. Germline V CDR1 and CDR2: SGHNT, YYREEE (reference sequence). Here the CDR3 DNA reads TGTGCCAGCAGTCGGGACAGGGGGAATGTGGGGCAGTACGTC. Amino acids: CASSRDRGNVGQYV.

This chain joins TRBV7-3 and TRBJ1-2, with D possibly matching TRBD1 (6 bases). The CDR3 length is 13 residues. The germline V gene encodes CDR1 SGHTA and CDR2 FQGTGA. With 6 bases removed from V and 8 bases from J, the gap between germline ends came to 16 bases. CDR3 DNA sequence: TGTGCCAGCAGTCTCGGACAGCGCGGAGGCTACACCTTC. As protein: CASSLGQRGGYTF.

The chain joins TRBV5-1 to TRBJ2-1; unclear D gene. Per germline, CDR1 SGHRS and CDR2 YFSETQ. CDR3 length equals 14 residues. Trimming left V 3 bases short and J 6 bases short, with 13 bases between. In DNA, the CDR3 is TGCGCCAGCAGCTCCCGATTGTCAGGCAATGAGCAGTTCTTC. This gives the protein CASSSRLSGNEQFF. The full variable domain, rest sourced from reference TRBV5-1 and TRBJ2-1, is KAGVTQTPRYLIKTRGQQVTLSCSPISGHRSVSWYQQTPGQGLQFLFEYFSETQRNKGNFPGRFSGRQFSNSRSEMNVSTLELGDSALYLCASSSRLSGNEQFFGPGTRLTVL.

The CDR3, as DNA: TGTGCTAGTGGTTTGGGTTTGACAGACGATGGCTACACCTTC. Translation: CASGLGLTDDGYTF. The V gene is TRBV12-5, the J gene TRBJ1-2, with D perhaps matching TRBD1 (5 bases). From germline, CDR1 is LGHNT and CDR2 FRNRAP. The CDR3 sequence is 14 residues long. V was pared by 1 base and J by 6 bases, with 12 bases between.

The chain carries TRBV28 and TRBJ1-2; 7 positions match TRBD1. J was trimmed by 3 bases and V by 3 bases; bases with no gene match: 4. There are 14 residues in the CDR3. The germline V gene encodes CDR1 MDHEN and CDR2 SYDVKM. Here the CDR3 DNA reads TGTGCCAGCAGTTTGAGGGGGCGCGACTATGGCTACACCTTC. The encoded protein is CASSLRGRDYGYTF.

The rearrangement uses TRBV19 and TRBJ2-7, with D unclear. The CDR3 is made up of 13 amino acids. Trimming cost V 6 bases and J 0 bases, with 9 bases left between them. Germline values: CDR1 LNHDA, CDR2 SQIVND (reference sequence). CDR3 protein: CASSLSRSYEQYF. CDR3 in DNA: TGTGCCAGTAGCCTATCCCGCTCCTACGAGCAGTACTTC.

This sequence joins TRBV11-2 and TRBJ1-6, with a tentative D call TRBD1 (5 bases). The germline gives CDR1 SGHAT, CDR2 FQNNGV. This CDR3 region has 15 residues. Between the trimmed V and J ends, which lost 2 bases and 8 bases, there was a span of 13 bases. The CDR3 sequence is CASSLTAQAYSPLHF. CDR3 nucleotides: TGTGCCAGCAGCTTAACGGCACAGGCATATTCACCCCTCCACTTT.

As DNA, the CDR3 is TGCAGCGCCCGGACTGATACGCAGTATTTT. This sequence encodes CSARTDTQYF. The J gene is TRBJ2-3, the V gene TRBV29-1; D possibly corresponds to TRBD2 (5 bases). Trimming left V 7 bases short and J 6 bases short, with 8 bases between. Germline V CDR1 and CDR2: SQVTM, ANQGSEA. CDR3 length: 10 amino acids.

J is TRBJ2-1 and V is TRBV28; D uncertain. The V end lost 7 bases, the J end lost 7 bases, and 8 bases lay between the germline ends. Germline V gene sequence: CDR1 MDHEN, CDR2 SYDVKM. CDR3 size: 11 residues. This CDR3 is CASTQWNEQFF. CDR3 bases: TGTGCCAGCACCCAGTGGAATGAGCAGTTCTTC. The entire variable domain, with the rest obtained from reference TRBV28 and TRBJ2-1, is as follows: DVKVTQSSRYLVKRTGEKVFLECVQDMDHENMFWYRQDPGLGLRLIYFSYDVKMKEKGDIPEGYSVSREKKERFSLILESASTNQTSMYLCASTQWNEQFFGPGTRLTVL.

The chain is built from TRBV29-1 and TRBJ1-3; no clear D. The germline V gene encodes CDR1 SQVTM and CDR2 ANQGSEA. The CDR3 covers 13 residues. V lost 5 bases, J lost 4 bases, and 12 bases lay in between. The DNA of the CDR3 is TGCAGCGTTCTGAAAGGATGGGGAAACACCATATATTTT. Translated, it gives CSVLKGWGNTIYF.

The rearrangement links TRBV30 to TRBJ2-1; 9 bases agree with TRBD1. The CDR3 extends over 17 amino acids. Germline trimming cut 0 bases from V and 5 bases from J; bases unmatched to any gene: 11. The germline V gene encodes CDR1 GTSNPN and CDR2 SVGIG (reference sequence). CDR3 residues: CAWSVKTGTGYDNEQFF. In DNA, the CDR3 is TGTGCCTGGAGTGTAAAAACCGGGACAGGGTACGACAATGAGCAGTTCTTC.

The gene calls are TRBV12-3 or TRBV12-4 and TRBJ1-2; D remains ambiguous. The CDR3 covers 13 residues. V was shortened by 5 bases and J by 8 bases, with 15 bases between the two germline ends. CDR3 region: CASSNGPSRGYTF. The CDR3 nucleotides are TGTGCCAGCAGTAACGGCCCCTCTCGAGGCTACACCTTC.

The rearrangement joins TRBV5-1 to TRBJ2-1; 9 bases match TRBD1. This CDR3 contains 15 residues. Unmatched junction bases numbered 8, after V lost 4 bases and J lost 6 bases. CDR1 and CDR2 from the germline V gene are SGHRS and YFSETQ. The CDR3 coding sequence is TGCGCCAGCAGCACACAGGGGGCGAGAGGCAATGAGCAGTTCTTC. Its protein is CASSTQGARGNEQFF.

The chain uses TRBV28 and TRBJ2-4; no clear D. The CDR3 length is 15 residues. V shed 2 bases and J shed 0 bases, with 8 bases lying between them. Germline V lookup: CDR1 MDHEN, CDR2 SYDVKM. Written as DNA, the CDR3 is TGTGCCAGCAGTTTAAAGAGAGGAGCCAAAAACATTCAGTACTTC. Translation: CASSLKRGAKNIQYF.

In DNA form, the CDR3 reads TGTGCCAGTCACTTCCAGGGTAGGAACACTGAAGCTTTCTTT. It encodes CASHFQGRNTEAFF. The rearrangement links TRBV19 to TRBJ1-1; tentative D call: TRBD1 (5 bases). CDR1 and CDR2 (germline): LNHDA, SQIVND (reference sequence). CDR3 size: 14 residues. With 8 bases removed from V and 1 base from J, the gap between germline ends came to 14 bases.

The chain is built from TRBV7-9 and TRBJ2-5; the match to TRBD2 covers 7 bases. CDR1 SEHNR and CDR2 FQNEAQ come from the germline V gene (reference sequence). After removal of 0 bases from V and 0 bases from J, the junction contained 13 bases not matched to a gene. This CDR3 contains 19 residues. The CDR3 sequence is CASSLAVASGITYQETQYF. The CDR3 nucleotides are TGTGCCAGCAGCTTAGCGGTCGCTAGCGGCATAACTTACCAAGAGACCCAGTACTTC.

This chain's CDR3 is CASSSDSSYNSPLHF. Here the CDR3 DNA reads TGTGCCAGCAGCTCGGACAGCTCCTATAATTCACCCCTCCACTTT. The chain couples TRBV21-1 to TRBJ1-6; the D call in the table, TRBD1, was not verified against the DNA. TRBV21-1 is termed a pseudogene. CDR3 size: 15 residues.

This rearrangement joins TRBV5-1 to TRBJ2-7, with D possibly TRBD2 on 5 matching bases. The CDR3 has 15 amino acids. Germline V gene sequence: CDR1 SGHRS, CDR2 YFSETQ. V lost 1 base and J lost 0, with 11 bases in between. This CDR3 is CASSLFGESSYEQYF. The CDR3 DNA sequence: TGCGCCAGCAGCTTGTTCGGGGAGAGCTCCTACGAGCAGTACTTC.

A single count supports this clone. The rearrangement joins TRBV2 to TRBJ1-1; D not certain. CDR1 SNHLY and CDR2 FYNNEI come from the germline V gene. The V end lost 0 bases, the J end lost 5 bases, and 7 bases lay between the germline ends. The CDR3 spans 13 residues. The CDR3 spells CASSEARWTEAFF. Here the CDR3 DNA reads TGTGCCAGCAGTGAAGCGCGGTGGACTGAAGCTTTCTTT.

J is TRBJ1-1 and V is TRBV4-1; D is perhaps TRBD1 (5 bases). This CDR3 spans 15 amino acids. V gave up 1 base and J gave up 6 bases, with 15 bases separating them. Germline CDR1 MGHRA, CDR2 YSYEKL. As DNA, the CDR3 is TGCGCCAGCAGCCAAGTAGTCAAGGGGCAATCTGAAGCTTTCTTT. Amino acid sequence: CASSQVVKGQSEAFF.

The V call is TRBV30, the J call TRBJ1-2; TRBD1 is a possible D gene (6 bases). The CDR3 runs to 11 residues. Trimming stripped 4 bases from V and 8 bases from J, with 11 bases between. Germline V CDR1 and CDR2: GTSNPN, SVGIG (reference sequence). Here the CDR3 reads CAWNSRGGYTF. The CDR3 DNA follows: TGTGCCTGGAACAGCAGGGGAGGCTACACCTTC.

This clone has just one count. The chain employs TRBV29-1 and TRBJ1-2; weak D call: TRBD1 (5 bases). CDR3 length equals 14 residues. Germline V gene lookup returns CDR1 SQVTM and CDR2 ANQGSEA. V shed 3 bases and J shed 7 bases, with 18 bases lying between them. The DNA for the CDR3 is TGCAGCGTTGAGTCCGGCAGGGACCCCTTTGGCTACACCTTC. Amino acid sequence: CSVESGRDPFGYTF.

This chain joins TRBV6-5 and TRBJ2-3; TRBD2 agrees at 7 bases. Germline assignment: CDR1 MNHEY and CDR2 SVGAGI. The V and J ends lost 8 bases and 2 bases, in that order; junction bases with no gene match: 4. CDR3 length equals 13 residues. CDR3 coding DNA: TGTGCCAGCGCGGGGGAGTACACAGATACGCAGTATTTT. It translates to CASAGEYTDTQYF.